These 11 T cell receptor beta chains came from one sample sequenced in a study of T cells in Graves' hyperthyroidism and ophthalmopathy. Researchers amplified the TCR beta CDR3 regions from RNA transcripts. TCR CDR3 underwent first-round RT-PCR with the HTBI primer set. One entry per CDR3 protein results from TCRdb running MiXCR on the multiplex PCR reads. This sample has 130,000 to 150,000 distinct CDR3 sequences, with approximately 20% found just once. The sequenced sample was blood. The receptors derive from a woman aged 45-65 years with Graves' hyperthyroidism that later progressed to Graves' ophthalmopathy.

The table lists this clonotype with many counts. The V call is TRBV12-3 or TRBV12-4, the J call TRBJ2-5; 11 nucleotides line up with TRBD2. After removal of 6 bases from V and 5 bases from J, the junction contained 8 bases not matched to a gene. The CDR3 runs 15 residues. The CDR3 DNA reads TGTGCCAGCAGCATTCCCGCTAGCGGGAGGGAGACCCAGTACTTC. This translates into CASSIPASGRETQYF.

This clonotype was counted once. The rearrangement joins TRBV29-1 to TRBJ2-3, with D tentatively TRBD2 (5 bases). This CDR3 has 15 amino acids. V was pared by 2 bases and J by 4 bases, with 16 bases between. Germline CDR1 reads SQVTM; CDR2 reads ANQGSEA. The CDR3: CSVERVSGSADTQYF. CDR3 in DNA: TGCAGCGTTGAAAGGGTCTCGGGGAGCGCAGATACGCAGTATTTT.

The sample holds many counts of this clonotype. The gene calls are TRBV5-6 and TRBJ2-4; 15 positions agree with TRBD2. Germline V gives CDR1 SGHDT, CDR2 YYEEEE. The CDR3 extends over 18 amino acids. Losses at the gene ends were 4 bases for V and 7 bases for J; bases not matched to a gene: 12. CDR3 sequence: CASSTILGLAGGRNIQYF. Here the CDR3 DNA reads TGTGCCAGCAGCACGATTCTGGGACTAGCGGGAGGAAGGAACATTCAGTACTTC.

The gene calls are TRBV10-3 and TRBJ2-6; possibly TRBD1 for D (6 bases). The germline V and J ends were trimmed by 8 bases and 2 bases, with 13 bases remaining between them. The V gene's germline CDR1 is ENHRY and CDR2 SYGVKD. The CDR3 has 15 residues. The CDR3 protein is CAIRDTNPGANVLTF. In DNA form, the CDR3 reads TGTGCCATCCGGGACACTAACCCTGGGGCCAACGTCCTGACTTTC.

This clonotype was counted ten times or more. This chain links TRBV12-3 or TRBV12-4 with TRBJ1-1, with D unclear. The CDR3 contains 13 residues. Trimming pared 4 bases from V and 7 bases from J, leaving 13 bases between. CDR3 bases: TGTGCCAGCAGTTACTTGACCACGGTTGAAGCTTTCTTT. Its translation is CASSYLTTVEAFF.

The chain links TRBV4-2 to TRBJ1-4; maybe TRBD1 (5 bases). The length of the CDR3 is 16 residues. V lost 3 bases and J lost 6, with 17 bases in between. Looked up from germline, CDR1 is LGHNA and CDR2 is YNFKEQ. CDR3 region: CASSHERGGFDEKLFF. CDR3 in DNA: TGTGCCAGCAGCCACGAACGCGGGGGTTTCGATGAAAAACTGTTTTTT.

The gene calls are TRBV7-6 and TRBJ2-3; D uncertain. CDR3 length equals 13 residues. The V and J ends lost 5 bases and 1 base respectively, with 7 bases between them. CDR1 is SGHVS and CDR2 is FNYEAQ in the germline V gene. The CDR3 nucleotides are TGTGCCAGCAGCCCCTTTGGCACAGATACGCAGTATTTT. Translation gives CASSPFGTDTQYF.

This clonotype was picked up many times. V is TRBV18 and J is TRBJ1-5; D is ambiguous. Trimming stripped 6 bases from V and 0 bases from J, with 12 bases between. Germline assignment: CDR1 KGHSH and CDR2 LQKENI. This CDR3 is 15 amino acids long. The CDR3: CASSLGLISNQPQHF. DNA of the CDR3: TGTGCCAGCTCCCTCGGTTTAATTAGCAATCAGCCCCAGCATTTT.

This clonotype has at least ten counts. The chain links TRBV5-1 to TRBJ2-7; a possible D gene is TRBD2 (6 bases). CDR1 and CDR2 (germline): SGHRS, YFSETQ. The V end was cut by 0 bases, the J end by 3 bases, with 13 bases between. There are 15 residues in the CDR3. The CDR3: CASSLDGGSVYEQYF. The CDR3, as DNA: TGCGCCAGCAGCTTGGACGGAGGGAGTGTCTACGAGCAGTACTTC.

For the CDR3, the DNA is TGCAGTGCTGCGACTAGCGGGGCCTACGAGCAGTACTTC. Protein product: CSAATSGAYEQYF. This chain joins TRBV20-1 and TRBJ2-7, with 11 bases matching TRBD2. Germline CDR1 DFQATT, CDR2 SNEGSKA (reference sequence). J lost 2 bases, V lost 5 bases, and 2 bases had no gene match. CDR3 length: 13 residues.

This clonotype has ten or more counts. The V and J genes are TRBV3-1 and TRBJ1-2; D possibly corresponds to TRBD1 (5 bases). The CDR3 runs to 12 residues. In germline, CDR1 is LGHDT, CDR2 YNNKEL (reference sequence). V gave up 4 bases and J gave up 7 bases, with 10 bases separating them. CDR3 nucleotide sequence: TGTGCCAGCAGCCCCCGGGACCGTGGCTACACCTTC. The encoded protein is CASSPRDRGYTF.